This passage covers 12 T cell receptor beta chains from one sample sequenced in a study of cytomegalovirus exposure and HLA in healthy donors. PCR primers comprised 60 Vbeta and 13 Jbeta primers. Measured with immunoSEQ multiplex PCR; TCRdb has only the in-frame clones, and not every one. The repertoire holds 170,000 or so clones, with 70% to 85% as singletons. Specimen: PBMCs. All receptors derive from a woman in her thirties in good health and CMV-seronegative.

In this sample, this clone turned up once. The rearrangement joins TRBV7-2 to TRBJ1-6; D gene uncertain. V was cut by 1 base and J by 1 base, with 5 bases left in between. CDR3 length equals 15 residues. CDR1 and CDR2 from the germline V gene are SGHTA and FQGNSA. CDR3 sequence: CASSLGGSYNSPLHF. The CDR3 DNA is TGTGCCAGCAGCTTAGGAGGGTCCTATAATTCACCCCTCCACTTT.

The V and J genes are TRBV4-1 and TRBJ1-5; TRBD1 aligns across 7 bases. CDR3 length: 16 residues. Germline CDR1 and CDR2: MGHRA and YSYEKL. V lost 4 bases, J lost 5 bases, and 11 bases stayed unmatched. In DNA, the CDR3 is TGCGCCAGCAGCCGACAACCGGGACAGCTATATCAGCCCCAGCATTTT. It is translated as CASSRQPGQLYQPQHF.

This sequence joins TRBV2 and TRBJ1-2; 7 nucleotides match TRBD1. CDR1 SNHLY and CDR2 FYNNEI come from the germline V gene. V shed 10 bases, J shed 4 bases, and the junction held 6 bases outside the gene matches. The CDR3 spans 12 residues. This CDR3 reads CATWTGTYGYTF. The CDR3 region has the DNA TGTGCCACGTGGACAGGAACCTATGGCTACACCTTC.

V usage is TRBV19 and J usage is TRBJ1-2, with D possibly TRBD1 on 6 matching bases. Trimming removed 3 bases at V and 7 bases at J, with 9 bases between. The CDR3 contains 12 residues. CDR1 and CDR2 (germline): LNHDA, SQIVND (reference sequence). The CDR3 DNA is TGTGCCAGTAGTATGGAAGGGGGTGGCTACACCTTC. It is translated as CASSMEGGGYTF.

The chain links TRBV9 to TRBJ2-7; 12 nucleotides line up with TRBD2. J gave up 5 bases and V 0 bases, and 9 bases lay outside the gene matches. The CDR3 is made up of 17 amino acids. Germline CDR1 is SGDLS and CDR2 is YYNGEE. The CDR3 coding sequence is TGTGCCAGCAGCGTAGGGACTAGCGGGGCTGCGGGGAACGAGCAGTACTTC. Its protein is CASSVGTSGAAGNEQYF.

J is TRBJ1-4 and V is TRBV25-1, with a weak D call TRBD1 (6 bases). The CDR3 length is 15 residues. The V gene lost 2 bases and the J gene lost 11 bases, with 18 bases spanning the gap. Germline V CDR1 and CDR2: MGHDK, SYGVNS. Here the CDR3 reads CASSEQGGQVDKLFF. In DNA form, the CDR3 reads TGTGCCAGCAGTGAACAAGGGGGACAAGTGGATAAACTGTTTTTT.

This clone was seen a handful of times. CDR3 residues: CASRPGQSYGYTF. The DNA of the CDR3 is TGTGCCAGCAGACCGGGACAGAGCTATGGCTACACCTTC. The chain joins TRBV6-5 to TRBJ1-2, with TRBD1 identical over 7 bases. Per germline, CDR1 MNHEY and CDR2 SVGAGI. V lost 6 bases, J lost 4 bases, and 5 bases stayed unmatched. The CDR3 runs to 13 residues.

The chain uses TRBV4-1 and TRBJ2-3, with 9 bases that match TRBD2. The CDR3 has 16 residues. Germline CDR1 and CDR2: MGHRA and YSYEKL. Unmatched junction bases numbered 5, after V lost 4 bases and J lost 0 bases. The CDR3 nucleotides are TGCGCCAGCAGCCGGTCAGCGGGAGGTAGCACAGATACGCAGTATTTT. Its translation: CASSRSAGGSTDTQYF.

The rearrangement uses TRBV28 and TRBJ1-4; 8 nucleotides agree with TRBD1. Germline V CDR1 and CDR2: MDHEN, SYDVKM. J lost 8 bases, V lost 3 bases, and 8 bases had no gene match. The CDR3 covers 15 residues. Here the CDR3 reads CASSFTGQGSEKLFF. CDR3 DNA sequence: TGTGCCAGCAGTTTCACAGGACAGGGAAGCGAAAAACTGTTTTTT.

V gene TRBV2 combines with J gene TRBJ1-2; D not resolved. Germline V lookup: CDR1 SNHLY, CDR2 FYNNEI. The CDR3 is 13 residues long. V was cut by 4 bases and J by 8 bases, with 14 bases left in between. The CDR3 sequence: CASSVVPQAGYTF. In DNA form, the CDR3 reads TGTGCCAGCAGTGTGGTGCCCCAGGCCGGCTACACCTTC.

This sequence joins TRBV5-1 and TRBJ2-1; 8 nucleotides line up with TRBD2. CDR3 length: 18 amino acids. The V gene end was trimmed by 0 bases and the J gene end by 0 bases; junction bases not matched to a gene: 8. The germline gives CDR1 SGHRS, CDR2 YFSETQ. CDR3 bases: TGCGCCAGCAGCTTGGCGGGGCGGGGGGCTGGCTCCTACAATGAGCAGTTCTTC. This gives the protein CASSLAGRGAGSYNEQFF.

This clone occurred a few times. The chain joins TRBV7-9 to TRBJ2-7, with a weak D call TRBD2 (5 bases). Germline V lookup: CDR1 SEHNR, CDR2 FQNEAQ (reference sequence). The V end lost 2 bases, the J end lost 0 bases, and 8 bases lay between the germline ends. The CDR3 is 14 amino acids. Here the CDR3 DNA reads TGTGCCAGCAGCTTAACGGGGAGCTCCTACGAGCAGTACTTC. It translates to CASSLTGSSYEQYF.